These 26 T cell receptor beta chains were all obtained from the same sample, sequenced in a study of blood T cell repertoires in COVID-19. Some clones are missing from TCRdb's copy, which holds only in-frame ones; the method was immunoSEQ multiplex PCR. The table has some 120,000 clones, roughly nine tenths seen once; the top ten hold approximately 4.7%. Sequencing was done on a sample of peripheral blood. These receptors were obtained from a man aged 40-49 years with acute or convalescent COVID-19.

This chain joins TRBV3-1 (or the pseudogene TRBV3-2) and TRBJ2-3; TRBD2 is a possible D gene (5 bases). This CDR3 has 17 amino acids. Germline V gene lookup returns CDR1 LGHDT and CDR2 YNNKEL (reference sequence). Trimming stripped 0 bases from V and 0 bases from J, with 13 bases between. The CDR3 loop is CASSQDLSGVSTDTQYF. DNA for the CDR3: TGTGCCAGCAGCCAAGATCTTTCCGGGGTTAGCACAGATACGCAGTATTTT.

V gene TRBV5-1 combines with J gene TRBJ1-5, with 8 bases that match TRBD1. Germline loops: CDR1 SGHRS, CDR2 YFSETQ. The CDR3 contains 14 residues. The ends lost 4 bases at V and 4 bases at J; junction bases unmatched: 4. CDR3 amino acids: CASSDGTGNQPQHF. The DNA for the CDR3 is TGCGCCAGCAGCGACGGGACAGGTAATCAGCCCCAGCATTTT.

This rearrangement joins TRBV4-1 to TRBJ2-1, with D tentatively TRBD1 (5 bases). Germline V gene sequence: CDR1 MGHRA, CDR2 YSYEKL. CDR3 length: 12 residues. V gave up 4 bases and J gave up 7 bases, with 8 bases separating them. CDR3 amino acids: CASSPNRNEQFF. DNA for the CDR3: TGCGCCAGCAGCCCGAACAGGAATGAGCAGTTCTTC.

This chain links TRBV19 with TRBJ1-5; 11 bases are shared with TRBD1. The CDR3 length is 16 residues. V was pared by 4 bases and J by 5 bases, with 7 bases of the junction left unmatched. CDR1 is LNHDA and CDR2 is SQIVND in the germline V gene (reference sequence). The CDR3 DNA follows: TGTGCCAGTAGTACATCCGGGACAGGGGGACATCAGCCCCAGCATTTT. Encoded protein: CASSTSGTGGHQPQHF.

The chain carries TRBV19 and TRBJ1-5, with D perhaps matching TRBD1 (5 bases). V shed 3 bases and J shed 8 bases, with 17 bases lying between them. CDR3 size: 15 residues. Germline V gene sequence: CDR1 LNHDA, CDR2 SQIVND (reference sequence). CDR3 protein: CASSIRPQGLEPQHF. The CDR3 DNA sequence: TGTGCCAGTAGTATCCGTCCGCAGGGTTTGGAGCCCCAGCATTTT. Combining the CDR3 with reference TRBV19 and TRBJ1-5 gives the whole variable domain DGGITQSPKYLFRKEGQNVTLSCEQNLNHDAMYWYRQDPGQGLRLIYYSQIVNDFQKGDIAEGYSVSREKKESFPLTVTSAQKNPTAFYLCASSIRPQGLEPQHFGDGTRLSIL.

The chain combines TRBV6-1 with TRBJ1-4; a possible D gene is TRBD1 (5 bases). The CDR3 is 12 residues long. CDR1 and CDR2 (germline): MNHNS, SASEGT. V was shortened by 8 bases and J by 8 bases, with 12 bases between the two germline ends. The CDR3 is CASGVGEEKLFF. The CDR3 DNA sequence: TGTGCCAGCGGGGTAGGGGAAGAAAAACTGTTTTTT.

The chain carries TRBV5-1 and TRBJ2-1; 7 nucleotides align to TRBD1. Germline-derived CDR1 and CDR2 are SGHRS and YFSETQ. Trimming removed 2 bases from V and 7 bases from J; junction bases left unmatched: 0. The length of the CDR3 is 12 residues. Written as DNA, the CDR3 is TGCGCCAGCAGCTTACAGGGGAATGAGCAGTTCTTC. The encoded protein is CASSLQGNEQFF.

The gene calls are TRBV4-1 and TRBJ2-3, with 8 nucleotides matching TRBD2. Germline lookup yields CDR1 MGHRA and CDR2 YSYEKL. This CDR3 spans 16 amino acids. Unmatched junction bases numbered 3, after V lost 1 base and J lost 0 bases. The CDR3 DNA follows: TGCGCCAGCAGCCAAGGGACTAGCAGTAGCACAGATACGCAGTATTTT. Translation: CASSQGTSSSTDTQYF.

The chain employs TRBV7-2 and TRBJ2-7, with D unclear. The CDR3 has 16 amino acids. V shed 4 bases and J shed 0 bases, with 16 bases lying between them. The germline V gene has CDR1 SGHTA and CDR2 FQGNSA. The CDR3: CASSSTPPRSSYEQYF. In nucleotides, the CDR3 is TGTGCCAGCAGCTCCACCCCCCCACGGAGCTCCTACGAGCAGTACTTC.

CDR3 sequence reads: CASSEGPATNEKLFF. The CDR3 DNA sequence: TGTGCCAGCAGTGAAGGGCCAGCAACTAATGAAAAACTGTTTTTT. The chain employs TRBV6-1 and TRBJ1-4, with D unclear. V lost 1 base and J lost 0, with 6 bases in between. Germline V gene data show CDR1 as MNHNS and CDR2 as SASEGT. This CDR3 spans 15 amino acids.

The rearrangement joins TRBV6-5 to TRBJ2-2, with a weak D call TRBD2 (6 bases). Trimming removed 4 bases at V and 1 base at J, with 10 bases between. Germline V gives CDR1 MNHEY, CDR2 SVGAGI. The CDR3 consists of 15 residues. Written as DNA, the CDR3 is TGTGCCAGCAGTTCGGGACTCAAGAACACCGGGGAGCTGTTTTTT. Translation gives CASSSGLKNTGELFF.

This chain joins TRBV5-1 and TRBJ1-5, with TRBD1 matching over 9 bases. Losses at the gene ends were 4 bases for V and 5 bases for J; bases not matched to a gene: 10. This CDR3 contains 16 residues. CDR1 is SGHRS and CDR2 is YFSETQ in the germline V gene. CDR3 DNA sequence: TGCGCCAGCAGCCCCGGGGACAGGGACGGGGATCAGCCCCAGCATTTT. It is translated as CASSPGDRDGDQPQHF.

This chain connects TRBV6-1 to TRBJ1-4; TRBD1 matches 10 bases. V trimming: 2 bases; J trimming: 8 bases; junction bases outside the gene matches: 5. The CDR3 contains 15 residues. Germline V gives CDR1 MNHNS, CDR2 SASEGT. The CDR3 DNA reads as TGTGCCAGCAGTGAACAACCGGACAGGGGGGAAAAACTGTTTTTT. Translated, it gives CASSEQPDRGEKLFF.

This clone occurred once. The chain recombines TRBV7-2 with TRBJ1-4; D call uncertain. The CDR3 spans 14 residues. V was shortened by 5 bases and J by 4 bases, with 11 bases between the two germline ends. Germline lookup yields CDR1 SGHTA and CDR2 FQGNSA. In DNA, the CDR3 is TGTGCCAGCAGCCAGACAACCATTAATGAAAAACTGTTTTTT. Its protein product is CASSQTTINEKLFF.

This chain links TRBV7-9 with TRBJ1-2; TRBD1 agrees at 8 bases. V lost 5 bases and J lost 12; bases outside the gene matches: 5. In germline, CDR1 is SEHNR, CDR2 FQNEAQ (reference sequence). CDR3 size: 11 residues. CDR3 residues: CASSPGGYNTF. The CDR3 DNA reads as TGTGCCAGCAGCCCAGGGGGCTACAACACCTTC.

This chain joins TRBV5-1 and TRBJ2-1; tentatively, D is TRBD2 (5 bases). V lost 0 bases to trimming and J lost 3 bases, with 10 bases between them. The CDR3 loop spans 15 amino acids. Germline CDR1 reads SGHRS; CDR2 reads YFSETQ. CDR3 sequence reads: CASSLVGELYNEQFF. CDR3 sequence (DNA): TGCGCCAGCAGCTTGGTCGGGGAGCTCTACAATGAGCAGTTCTTC.

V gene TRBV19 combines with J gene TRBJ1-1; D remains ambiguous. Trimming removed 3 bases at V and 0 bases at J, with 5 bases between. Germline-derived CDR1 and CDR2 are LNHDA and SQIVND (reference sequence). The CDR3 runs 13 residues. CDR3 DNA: TGTGCCAGTAGTATTTCTCTGAACACTGAAGCTTTCTTT. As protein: CASSISLNTEAFF. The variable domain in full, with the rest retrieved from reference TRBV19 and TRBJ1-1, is DGGITQSPKYLFRKEGQNVTLSCEQNLNHDAMYWYRQDPGQGLRLIYYSQIVNDFQKGDIAEGYSVSREKKESFPLTVTSAQKNPTAFYLCASSISLNTEAFFGQGTRLTVV.

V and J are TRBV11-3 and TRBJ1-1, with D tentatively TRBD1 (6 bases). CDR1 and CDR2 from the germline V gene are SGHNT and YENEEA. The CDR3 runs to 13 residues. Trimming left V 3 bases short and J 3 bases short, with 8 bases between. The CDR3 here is CASSLNRDTEAFF. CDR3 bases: TGTGCCAGCAGCTTGAACAGGGACACTGAAGCTTTCTTT.

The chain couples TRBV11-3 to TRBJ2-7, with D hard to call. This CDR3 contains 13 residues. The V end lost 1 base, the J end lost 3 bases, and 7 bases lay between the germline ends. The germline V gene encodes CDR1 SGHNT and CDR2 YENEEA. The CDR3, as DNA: TGTGCCAGCAGCTTAGCCTCTAGCTACGAGCAGTACTTC. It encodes CASSLASSYEQYF.

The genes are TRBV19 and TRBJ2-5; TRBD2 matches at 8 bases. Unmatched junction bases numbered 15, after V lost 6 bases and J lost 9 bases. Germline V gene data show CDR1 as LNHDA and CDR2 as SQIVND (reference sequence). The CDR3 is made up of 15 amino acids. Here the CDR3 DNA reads TGTGCCAGTAGAAGATTAGCGGGGAGGGTCGAGCCCCAGTACTTC. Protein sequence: CASRRLAGRVEPQYF.

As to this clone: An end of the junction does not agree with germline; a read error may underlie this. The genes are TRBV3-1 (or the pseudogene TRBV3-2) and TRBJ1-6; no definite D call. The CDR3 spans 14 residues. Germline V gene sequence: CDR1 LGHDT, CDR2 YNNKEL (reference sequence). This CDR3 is CASSQARYNSPLHF. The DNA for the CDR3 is TGTGCCAGCAGTCAAGCGCGTTATAATTCACCCCTCCACTTT.

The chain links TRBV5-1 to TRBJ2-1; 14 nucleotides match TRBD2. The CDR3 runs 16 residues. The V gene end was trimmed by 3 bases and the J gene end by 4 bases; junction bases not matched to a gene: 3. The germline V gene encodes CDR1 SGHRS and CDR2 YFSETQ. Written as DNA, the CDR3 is TGCGCCAGCAGCTCCCGACTAGCGGGGGGGTACAATGAGCAGTTCTTC. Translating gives CASSSRLAGGYNEQFF.

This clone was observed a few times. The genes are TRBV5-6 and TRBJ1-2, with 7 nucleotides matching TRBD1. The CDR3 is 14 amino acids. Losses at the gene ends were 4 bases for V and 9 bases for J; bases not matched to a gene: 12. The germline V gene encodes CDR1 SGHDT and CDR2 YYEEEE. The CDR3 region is CASSHQTGSMSYTF. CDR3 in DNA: TGTGCCAGCAGCCATCAGACAGGGAGTATGAGCTACACCTTC. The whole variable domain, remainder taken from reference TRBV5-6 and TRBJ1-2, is DAGVTQSPTHLIKTRGQQVTLRCSPKSGHDTVSWYQQALGQGPQFIFQYYEEEERQRGNFPDRFSGHQFPNYSSELNVNALLLGDSALYLCASSHQTGSMSYTFGSGTRLTVV.

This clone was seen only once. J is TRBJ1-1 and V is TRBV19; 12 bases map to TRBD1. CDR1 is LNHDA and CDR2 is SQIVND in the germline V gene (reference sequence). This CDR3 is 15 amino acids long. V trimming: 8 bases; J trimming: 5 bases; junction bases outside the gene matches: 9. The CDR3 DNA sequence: TGTGCCAGTGTGGGGACAGGGGGCGCCAGGACTGAAGCTTTCTTT. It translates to CASVGTGGARTEAFF.

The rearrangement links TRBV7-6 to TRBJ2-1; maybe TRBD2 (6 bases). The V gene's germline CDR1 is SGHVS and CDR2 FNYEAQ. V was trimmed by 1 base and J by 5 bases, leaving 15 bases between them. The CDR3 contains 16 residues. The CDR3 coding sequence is TGTGCCAGCAGCTTAGAGCCGGGACTTCTTGACAATGAGCAGTTCTTC. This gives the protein CASSLEPGLLDNEQFF.

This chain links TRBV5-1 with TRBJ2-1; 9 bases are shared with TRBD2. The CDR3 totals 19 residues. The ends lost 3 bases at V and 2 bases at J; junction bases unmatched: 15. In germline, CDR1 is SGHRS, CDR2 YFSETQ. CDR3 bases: TGCGCCAGCAGCTCGGAGGCCAGCGGGAGGCCATCACCCTACAATGAGCAGTTCTTC. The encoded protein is CASSSEASGRPSPYNEQFF.